Below are 10 T cell receptor beta chains sequenced from a single sample in a study of T cell responses to AZD1222 COVID-19 vaccine. TCRdb's table, derived via immunoSEQ multiplex PCR, lists solely in-frame clones and lacks some. The sample lists about 140,000 clones, 91% occurring once. This specimen was peripheral blood, taken on day 0 of AZD1222 vaccination. These receptor sequences come from an adult in good health.

Comments on this clone: This specimen includes other DNA sequences encoding the same CDR3. This chain uses TRBV6-5 with TRBJ1-5; no clear D gene. V was clipped by 0 bases and J by 0 bases, with 6 bases between them. The CDR3 is 15 residues long. Per germline, CDR1 MNHEY and CDR2 SVGAGI. DNA of the CDR3: TGTGCCAGCAGTTACTCATGGGGTAGCAATCAGCCCCAGCATTTT. It specifies CASSYSWGSNQPQHF.

The gene calls are TRBV5-1 and TRBJ2-1; no reliable D call. The V end was cut by 0 bases, the J end by 15 bases, with 10 bases between. The CDR3 runs 11 residues. Germline values: CDR1 SGHRS, CDR2 YFSETQ. In nucleotides, the CDR3 is TGCGCCAGCAGCTTGGGGGTAGGGCGGTTCTTC. Its protein product is CASSLGVGRFF.

The rearrangement uses TRBV11-3 and TRBJ1-2; TRBD1 matches 7 bases. CDR1 and CDR2 from the germline V gene are SGHNT and YENEEA. CDR3 length: 12 amino acids. Germline trimming cut 5 bases from V and 8 bases from J; bases unmatched to any gene: 5. The CDR3 nucleotides read TGTGCCAGCAGCGCCCAGGGGGAGGGCTACACCTTC. Its protein product is CASSAQGEGYTF.

This clone was seen a handful of times. CDR3 region: CASSDSGANNEQFF. The CDR3 region has the DNA TGTGCCAGCAGTGACTCGGGGGCAAACAATGAGCAGTTCTTC. The chain links TRBV6-4 to TRBJ2-1, with D possibly TRBD1 on 6 matching bases. Per germline, CDR1 MRHNA and CDR2 SNTAGT. The CDR3 loop spans 14 amino acids. Trimming stripped 0 bases from V and 5 bases from J, with 8 bases between.

The chain couples TRBV7-2 to TRBJ2-1, with 9 bases lining up with TRBD2. Germline trimming cut 1 base from V and 4 bases from J; bases unmatched to any gene: 5. This CDR3 region has 16 residues. The germline CDR1 and CDR2 sequences are SGHTA and FQGNSA. The CDR3 is CASSLVGSGGYNEQFF. The CDR3 nucleotides read TGTGCCAGCAGCTTAGTGGGTAGCGGGGGTTACAATGAGCAGTTCTTC.

The chain joins TRBV28 to TRBJ2-3; TRBD2 aligns across 10 bases. V lost 10 bases, J lost 0 bases, and 7 bases stayed unmatched. There are 15 residues in the CDR3. Germline values: CDR1 MDHEN, CDR2 SYDVKM. In DNA, the CDR3 is TGTGCCACTAGCGGGAGCGCGCTTAGCACAGATACGCAGTATTTT. It translates to CATSGSALSTDTQYF.

This clone has more than one count but fewer than ten. CDR3 protein: CASSMFGSGELFF. CDR3 in DNA: TGTGCCAGTAGTATGTTCGGGAGCGGGGAGCTGTTTTTT. J is TRBJ2-2 and V is TRBV19; D is possibly TRBD2 (6 bases). V was shortened by 3 bases and J by 7 bases, with 9 bases between the two germline ends. The CDR3 has 13 amino acids. CDR1 LNHDA and CDR2 SQIVND come from the germline V gene (reference sequence).

This rearrangement joins TRBV9 to TRBJ2-3; perhaps TRBD2 as D (5 bases). The V gene's germline CDR1 is SGDLS and CDR2 YYNGEE. This CDR3 has 16 residues. V gave up 0 bases and J gave up 3 bases, with 14 bases separating them. The CDR3 bases are TGTGCCAGCAGCGTAGTGGGAGCCTTTGGAACAGATACGCAGTATTTT. Its protein product is CASSVVGAFGTDTQYF. The whole variable domain, remainder taken from reference TRBV9 and TRBJ2-3, is DSGVTQTPKHLITATGQRVTLRCSPRSGDLSVYWYQQSLDQGLQFLIQYYNGEERAKGNILERFSAQQFPDLHSELNLSSLELGDSALYFCASSVVGAFGTDTQYFGPGTRLTVL.

J is TRBJ2-7 and V is TRBV27, with a possible D match to TRBD1 (6 bases). Trimming took 3 bases from V and 3 from J, leaving 12 bases between them. In germline, CDR1 is MNHEY, CDR2 SMNVEV (reference sequence). This CDR3 contains 14 residues. The CDR3 here is CASSFRDTDYEQYF. CDR3 coding DNA: TGTGCCAGCAGTTTCCGGGACACTGACTACGAGCAGTACTTC.

V gene TRBV18 combines with J gene TRBJ1-1, with 7 bases that match TRBD1. CDR1 KGHSH and CDR2 LQKENI come from the germline V gene. The trim removed 5 bases at V and 0 bases at J, leaving 6 bases unmatched. This CDR3 comprises 15 residues. In nucleotides, the CDR3 is TGTGCCAGCTCATCCACACAGGGGATGAACACTGAAGCTTTCTTT. Its protein product is CASSSTQGMNTEAFF.